Listed here is a single T cell receptor (beta chain). The sequenced fragment ends 3 residues before the CDR3 boundary, so the rest is inferred from the germline J gene. This entry is derived from a study of T cells in women clearing cervical HPV infection. This CDR3 contains 15 residues. CDR1 is SGHTA and CDR2 is FQGNSA in the germline V gene. V gave up 5 bases and J gave up 5 bases; unmatched junction bases: 5. Data came from immunoSEQ multiplex PCR; TCRdb stores just in-frame clones and leaves some out. This table lists over 10,000 clones. The origin of this receptor is a woman aged 18 to 75 with a cervical HPV16 infection that either progressed to CIN3+ or cleared (not recorded which). Sequencing was done on a sample of blood buffy coat. This rearrangement joins TRBV7-2 to TRBJ2-3; the match to TRBD2 covers 12 bases. The CDR3 reads CASSPQTSGGDTQYF. Partial CDR3 DNA: TGTGCCAGCAGCCCGCAGACTAGCGGGGGAGATACG.